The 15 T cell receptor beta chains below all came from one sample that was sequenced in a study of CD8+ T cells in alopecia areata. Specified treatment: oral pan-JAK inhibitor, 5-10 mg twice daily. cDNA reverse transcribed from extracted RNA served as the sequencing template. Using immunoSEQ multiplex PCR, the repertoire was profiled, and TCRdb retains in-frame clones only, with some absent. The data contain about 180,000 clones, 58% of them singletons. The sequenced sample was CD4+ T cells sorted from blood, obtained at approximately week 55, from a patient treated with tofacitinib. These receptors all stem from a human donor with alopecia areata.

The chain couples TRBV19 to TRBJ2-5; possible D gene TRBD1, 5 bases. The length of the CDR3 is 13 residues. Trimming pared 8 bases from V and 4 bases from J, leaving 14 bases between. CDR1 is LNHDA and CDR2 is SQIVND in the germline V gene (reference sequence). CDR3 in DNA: TGTGCCAGTCGTCAGGGATGGGCAGAGACCCAGTACTTC. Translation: CASRQGWAETQYF.

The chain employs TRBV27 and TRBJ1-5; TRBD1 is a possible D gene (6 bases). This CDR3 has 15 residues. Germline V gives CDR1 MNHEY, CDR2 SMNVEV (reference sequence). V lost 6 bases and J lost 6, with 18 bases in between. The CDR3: CASSRQGMWGQPQHF. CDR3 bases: TGTGCCAGCAGCCGTCAGGGGATGTGGGGTCAGCCCCAGCATTTT.

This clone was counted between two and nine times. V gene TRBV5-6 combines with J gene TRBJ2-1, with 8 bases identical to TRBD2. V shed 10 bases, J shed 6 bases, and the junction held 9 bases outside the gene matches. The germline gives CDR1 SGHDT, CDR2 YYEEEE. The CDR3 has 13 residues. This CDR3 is CALSGGPSNEQFF. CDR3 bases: TGTGCCTTAAGCGGGGGCCCGTCCAATGAGCAGTTCTTC.

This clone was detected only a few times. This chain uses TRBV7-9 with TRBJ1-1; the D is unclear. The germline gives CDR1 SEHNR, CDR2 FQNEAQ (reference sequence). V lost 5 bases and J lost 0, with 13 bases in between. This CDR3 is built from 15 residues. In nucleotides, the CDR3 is TGTGCCAGCAGCGCCGGACGAAGCATGAACACTGAAGCTTTCTTT. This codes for CASSAGRSMNTEAFF.

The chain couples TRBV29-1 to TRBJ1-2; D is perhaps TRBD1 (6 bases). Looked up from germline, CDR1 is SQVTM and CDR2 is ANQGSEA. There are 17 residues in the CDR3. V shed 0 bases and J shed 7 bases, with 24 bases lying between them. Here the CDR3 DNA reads TGCAGCGTTGAAGATCGTTCAGCGGATGACACAGGGATTGGCTACACCTTC. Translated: CSVEDRSADDTGIGYTF.

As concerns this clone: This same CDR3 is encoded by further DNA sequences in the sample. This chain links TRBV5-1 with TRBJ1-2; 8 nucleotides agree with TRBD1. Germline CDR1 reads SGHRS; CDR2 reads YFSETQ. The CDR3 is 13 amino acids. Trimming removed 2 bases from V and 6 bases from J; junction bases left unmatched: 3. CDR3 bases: TGCGCCAGCAGCTTAGACAGGGGAAATGGCTACACCTTC. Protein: CASSLDRGNGYTF.

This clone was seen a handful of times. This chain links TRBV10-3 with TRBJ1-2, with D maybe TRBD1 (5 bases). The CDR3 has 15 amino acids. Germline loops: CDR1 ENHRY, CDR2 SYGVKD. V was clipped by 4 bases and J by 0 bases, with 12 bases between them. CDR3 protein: CAISVGAEPNYGYTF. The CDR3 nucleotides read TGTGCCATCAGTGTTGGGGCGGAACCTAACTATGGCTACACCTTC.

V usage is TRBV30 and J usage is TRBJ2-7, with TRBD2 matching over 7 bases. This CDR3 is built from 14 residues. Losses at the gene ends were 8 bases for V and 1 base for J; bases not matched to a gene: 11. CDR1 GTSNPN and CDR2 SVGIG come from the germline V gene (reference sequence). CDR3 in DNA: TGTGCCCCGCGGGAGCCACTTGGGTCCTACGAGCAGTACTTC. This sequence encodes CAPREPLGSYEQYF.

The CDR3 reads CASSSRLGQMNTEAFF. The CDR3 DNA reads TGCGCCAGCAGCTCCCGCCTCGGACAGATGAACACTGAAGCTTTCTTT. The chain combines TRBV5-1 with TRBJ1-1; a weak D match, TRBD1 (6 bases). V lost 3 bases and J lost 0, with 15 bases in between. The CDR3 sequence is 16 residues long. CDR1 is SGHRS, CDR2 YFSETQ, per germline.

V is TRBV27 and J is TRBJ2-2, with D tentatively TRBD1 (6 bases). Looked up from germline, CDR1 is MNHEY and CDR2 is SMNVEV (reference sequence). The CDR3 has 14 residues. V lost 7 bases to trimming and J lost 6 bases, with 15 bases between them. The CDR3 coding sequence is TGTGCCAGCATCCCCCAAGGGGGTGCCGGGGAGCTGTTTTTT. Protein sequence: CASIPQGGAGELFF.

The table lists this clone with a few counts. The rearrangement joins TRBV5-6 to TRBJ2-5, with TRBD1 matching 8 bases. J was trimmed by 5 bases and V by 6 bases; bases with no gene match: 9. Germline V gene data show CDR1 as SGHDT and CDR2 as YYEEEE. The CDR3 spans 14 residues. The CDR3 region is CASTGQGLRETQYF. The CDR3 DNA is TGTGCCAGCACAGGACAGGGATTACGGGAGACCCAGTACTTC.

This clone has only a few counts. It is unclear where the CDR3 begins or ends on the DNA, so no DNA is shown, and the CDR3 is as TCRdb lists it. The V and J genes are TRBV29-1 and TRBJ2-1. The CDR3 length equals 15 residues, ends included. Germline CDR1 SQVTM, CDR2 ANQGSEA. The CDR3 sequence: CSILVGIQNINEQFF.

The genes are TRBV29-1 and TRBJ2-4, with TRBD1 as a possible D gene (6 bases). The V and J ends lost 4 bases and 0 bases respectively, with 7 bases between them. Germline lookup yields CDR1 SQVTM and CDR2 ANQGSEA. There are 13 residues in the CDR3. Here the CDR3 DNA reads TGCAGCGTTGTGGGGGCAGCCAAAAACATTCAGTACTTC. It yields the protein CSVVGAAKNIQYF.

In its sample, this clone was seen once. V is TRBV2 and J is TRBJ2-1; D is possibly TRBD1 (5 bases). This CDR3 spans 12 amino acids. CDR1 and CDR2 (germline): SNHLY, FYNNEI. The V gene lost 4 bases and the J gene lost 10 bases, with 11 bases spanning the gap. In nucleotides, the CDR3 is TGTGCCAGCAGTGGCAGGGCCCCGGAGCAGTTCTTC. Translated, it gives CASSGRAPEQFF.

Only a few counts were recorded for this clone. The CDR3 here is CASSDPQGNNEQFF. CDR3 in DNA: TGCGCCAGCAGCGATCCTCAGGGGAACAATGAGCAGTTCTTC. The V gene is TRBV5-1, the J gene TRBJ2-1, with a weak D call TRBD1 (6 bases). This CDR3 has 14 residues. The V end lost 4 bases, the J end lost 5 bases, and 13 bases lay between the germline ends. The germline CDR1 and CDR2 sequences are SGHRS and YFSETQ.